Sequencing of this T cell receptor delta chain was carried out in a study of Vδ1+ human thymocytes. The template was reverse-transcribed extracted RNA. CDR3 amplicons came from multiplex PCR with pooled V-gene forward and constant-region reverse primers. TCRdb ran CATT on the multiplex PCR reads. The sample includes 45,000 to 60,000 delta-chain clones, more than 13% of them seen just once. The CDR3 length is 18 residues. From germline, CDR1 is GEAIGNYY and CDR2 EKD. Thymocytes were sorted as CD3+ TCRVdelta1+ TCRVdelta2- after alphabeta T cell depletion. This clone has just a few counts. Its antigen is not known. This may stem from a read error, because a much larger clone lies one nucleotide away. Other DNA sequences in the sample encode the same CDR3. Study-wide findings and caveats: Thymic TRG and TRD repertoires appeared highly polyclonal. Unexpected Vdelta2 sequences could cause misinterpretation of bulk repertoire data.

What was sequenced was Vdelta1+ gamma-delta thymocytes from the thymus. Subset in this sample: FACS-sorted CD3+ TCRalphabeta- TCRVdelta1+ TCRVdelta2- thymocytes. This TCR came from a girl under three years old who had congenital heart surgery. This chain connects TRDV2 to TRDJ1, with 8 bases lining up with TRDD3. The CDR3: CACDTELGDGGYTDKLIF. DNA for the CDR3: TGCGCCTGTGACACCGAATTGGGGGATGGGGGATACACCGATAAACTCATCTTT.